This entry features one TCR beta chain sequence. Its antigen is as yet unknown. The data are from a study of radiotherapy plus CTLA-4 blockade in lung cancer. Study background: In approximately 17% of patients, objective responses were seen; approximately 31% had disease control. Regarding the study as a whole: Early blood T cell clone dynamics reportedly forecast response best, with interferon-beta. Blood saw expansion of tumor-derived TCR clones after radiotherapy plus ipilimumab.

Sequencing used immunoSEQ multiplex PCR; TCRdb keeps in-frame clones, though not all of them. The repertoire holds some 45,000 clones, with approximately 76% as singletons. Receiving focal radiation plus CTLA-4 blockade with ipilimumab were patients who had chemo-refractory metastatic non-small-cell lung cancer. Trimming took off 4 bases at V and 4 bases at J, with 10 bases between the two ends. The germline V gene has CDR1 WNHNN and CDR2 SYGVQD (reference sequence). The CDR3 runs 14 residues. This material consisted of peripheral blood, taken from a patient treated with radiotherapy plus ipilimumab. This receptor was taken from a human donor with non-small cell lung cancer who had stable disease on radiotherapy plus ipilimumab. The chain joins TRBV10-1 to TRBJ2-2; D call uncertain. CDR3 sequence (DNA): TGCGCCAGCAGTGTAGGGTTACGCACCGGGGAGCTGTTTTTT. Translated: CASSVGLRTGELFF.